The TCR beta chain under discussion was sequenced for a study of cytotoxic CD8 clonotypes in ibrutinib-treated CLL. Study-wide results and limits: Starting clonality was above that of age-matched healthy donors and tracked circulating CD8+ T-cell counts.

Sequenced by immunoSEQ multiplex PCR; TCRdb stores in-frame clones only, minus some. The table includes about 85,000 clones, roughly 77% detected once. A remark on this clone: Its antigen remains unknown.

The receptor comes from a human donor with chronic lymphocytic leukemia. Specimen: PBMCs, collected after 12 months of ibrutinib treatment.

CDR3 nucleotide sequence: TGTGCCATCGGGGACACCAAACAAGAGACCCAGTACTTC. This encodes CAIGDTKQETQYF. This sequence joins TRBV10-3 and TRBJ2-5; D might be TRBD1 (6 bases). This CDR3 is 13 amino acids long. V lost 8 bases and J 2 bases, leaving 12 bases between the germline ends. The germline CDR1 and CDR2 sequences are ENHRY and SYGVKD.